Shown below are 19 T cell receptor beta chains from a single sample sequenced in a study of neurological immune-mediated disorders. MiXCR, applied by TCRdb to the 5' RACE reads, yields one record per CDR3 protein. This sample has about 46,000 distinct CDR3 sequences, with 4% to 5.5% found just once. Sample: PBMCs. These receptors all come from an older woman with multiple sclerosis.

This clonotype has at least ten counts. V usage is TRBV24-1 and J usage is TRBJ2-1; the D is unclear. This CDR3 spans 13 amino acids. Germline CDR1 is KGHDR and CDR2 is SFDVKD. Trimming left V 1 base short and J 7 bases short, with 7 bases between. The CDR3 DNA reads TGTGCCACCAGTGATTTCGTTGTTAATGAGCAGTTCTTC. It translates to CATSDFVVNEQFF.

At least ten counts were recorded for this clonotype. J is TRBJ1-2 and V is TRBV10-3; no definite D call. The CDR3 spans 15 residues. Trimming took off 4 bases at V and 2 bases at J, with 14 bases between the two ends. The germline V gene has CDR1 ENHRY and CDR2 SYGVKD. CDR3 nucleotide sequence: TGTGCCATCAGTGCACTAGAAGGACCCAACTATGGCTACACCTTC. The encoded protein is CAISALEGPNYGYTF.

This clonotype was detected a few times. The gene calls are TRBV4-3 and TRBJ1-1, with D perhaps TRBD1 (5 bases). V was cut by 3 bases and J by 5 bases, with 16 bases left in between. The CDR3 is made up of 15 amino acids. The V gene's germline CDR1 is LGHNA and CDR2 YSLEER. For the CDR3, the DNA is TGCGCCAGCAGCCAGGGACTAAGAGGGGTAACTGAAGCTTTCTTT. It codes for CASSQGLRGVTEAFF.

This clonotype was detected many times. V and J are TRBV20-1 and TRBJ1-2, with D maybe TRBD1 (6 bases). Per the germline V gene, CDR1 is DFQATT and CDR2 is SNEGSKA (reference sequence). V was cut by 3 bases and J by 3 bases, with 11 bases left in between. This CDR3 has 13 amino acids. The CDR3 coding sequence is TGCAGTGCTAGTTTACAGGGACACTATGGCTACACCTTC. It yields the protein CSASLQGHYGYTF.

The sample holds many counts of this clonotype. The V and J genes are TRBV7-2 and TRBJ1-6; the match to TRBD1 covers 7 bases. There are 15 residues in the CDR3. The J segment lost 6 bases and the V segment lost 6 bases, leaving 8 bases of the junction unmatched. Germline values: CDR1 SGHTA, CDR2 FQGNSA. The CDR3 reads CASSFDRVINSPLHF. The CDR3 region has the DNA TGTGCCAGCAGTTTCGACAGGGTGATTAATTCACCCCTCCACTTT.

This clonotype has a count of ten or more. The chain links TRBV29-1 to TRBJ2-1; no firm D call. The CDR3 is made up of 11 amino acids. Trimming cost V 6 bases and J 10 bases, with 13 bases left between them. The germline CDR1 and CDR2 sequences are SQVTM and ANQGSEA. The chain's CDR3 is CSVYPASEQFF. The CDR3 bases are TGCAGCGTCTATCCCGCGAGCGAGCAGTTCTTC.

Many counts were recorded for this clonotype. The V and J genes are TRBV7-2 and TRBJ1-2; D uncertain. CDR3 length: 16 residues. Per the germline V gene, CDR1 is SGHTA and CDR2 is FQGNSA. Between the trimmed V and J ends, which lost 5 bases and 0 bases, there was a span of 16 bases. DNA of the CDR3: TGTGCCAGCAGCCCGCCCCCCGGGTCAGCTAACTATGGCTACACCTTC. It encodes CASSPPPGSANYGYTF. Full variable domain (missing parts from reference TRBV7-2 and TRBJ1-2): GAGVSQSPSNKVTEKGKDVELRCDPISGHTALYWYRQSLGQGLEFLIYFQGNSAPDKSGLPSDRFSAERTGGSVSTLTIQRTQQEDSAVYLCASSPPPGSANYGYTFGSGTRLTVV.

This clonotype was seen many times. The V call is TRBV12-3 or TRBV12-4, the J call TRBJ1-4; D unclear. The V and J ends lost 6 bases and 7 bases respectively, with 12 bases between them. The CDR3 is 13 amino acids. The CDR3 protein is CASRERESEKLFF. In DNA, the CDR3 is TGTGCCAGCAGGGAACGGGAGTCTGAAAAACTGTTTTTT.

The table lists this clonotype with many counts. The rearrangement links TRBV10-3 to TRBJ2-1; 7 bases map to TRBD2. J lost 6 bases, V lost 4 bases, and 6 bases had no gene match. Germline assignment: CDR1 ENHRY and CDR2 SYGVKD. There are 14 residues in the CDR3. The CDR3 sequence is CAISAGLVGNEQFF. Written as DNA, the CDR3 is TGTGCCATCAGTGCCGGACTAGTCGGCAATGAGCAGTTCTTC.

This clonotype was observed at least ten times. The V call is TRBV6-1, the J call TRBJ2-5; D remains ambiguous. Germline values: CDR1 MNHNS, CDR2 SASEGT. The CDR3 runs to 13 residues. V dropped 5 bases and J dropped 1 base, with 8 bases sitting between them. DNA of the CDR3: TGTGCCAGCAGTCGGGTCTTCCAAGAGACCCAGTACTTC. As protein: CASSRVFQETQYF.

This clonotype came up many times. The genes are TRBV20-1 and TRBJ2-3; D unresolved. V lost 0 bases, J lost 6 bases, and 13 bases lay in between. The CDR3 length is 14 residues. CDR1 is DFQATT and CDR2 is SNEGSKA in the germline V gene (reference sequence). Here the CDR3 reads CSARDWAVEDTQYF. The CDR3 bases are TGCAGTGCTAGAGATTGGGCCGTTGAGGATACGCAGTATTTT.

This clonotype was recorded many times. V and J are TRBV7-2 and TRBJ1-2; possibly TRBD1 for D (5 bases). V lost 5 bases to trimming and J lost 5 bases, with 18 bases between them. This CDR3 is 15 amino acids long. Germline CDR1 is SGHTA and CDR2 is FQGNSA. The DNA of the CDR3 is TGTGCCAGCAGCCCCGAGGAGGGGAGGAGTTATGGCTACACCTTC. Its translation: CASSPEEGRSYGYTF.

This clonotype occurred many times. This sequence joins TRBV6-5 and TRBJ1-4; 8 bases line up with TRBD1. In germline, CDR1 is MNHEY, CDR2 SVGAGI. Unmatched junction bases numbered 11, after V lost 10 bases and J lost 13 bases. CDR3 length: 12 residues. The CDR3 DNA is TGTGCCACCTCCCGGCGGGACAGGAGACTGTTTTTT. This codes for CATSRRDRRLFF.

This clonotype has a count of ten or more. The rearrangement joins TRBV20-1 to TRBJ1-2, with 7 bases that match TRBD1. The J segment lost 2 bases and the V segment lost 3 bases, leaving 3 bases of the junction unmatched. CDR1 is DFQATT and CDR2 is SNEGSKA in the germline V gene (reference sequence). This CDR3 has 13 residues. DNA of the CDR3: TGCAGTGCTAGCCGGGACAGAAACTATGGCTACACCTTC. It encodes CSASRDRNYGYTF.

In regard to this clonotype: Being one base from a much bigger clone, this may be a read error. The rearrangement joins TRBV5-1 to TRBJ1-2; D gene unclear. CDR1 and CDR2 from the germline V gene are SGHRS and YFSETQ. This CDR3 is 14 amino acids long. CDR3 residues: CTSSDLRKNPGYTF. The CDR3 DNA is TGCACCAGCAGCGACTTGCGGAAGAATCCTGGCTACACCTTC. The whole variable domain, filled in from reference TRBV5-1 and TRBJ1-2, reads KAGVTQTPRYLIKTRGQQVTLSCSPISGHRSVSWYQQTPGQGLQFLFEYFSETQRNKGNFPGRFSGRQFSNSRSEMNVSTLELGDSALYLCTSSDLRKNPGYTFGSGTRLTVV.

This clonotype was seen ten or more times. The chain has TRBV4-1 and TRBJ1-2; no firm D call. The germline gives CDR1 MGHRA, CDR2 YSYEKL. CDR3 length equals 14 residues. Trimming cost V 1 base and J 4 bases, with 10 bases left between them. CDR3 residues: CASSQATALYGYTF. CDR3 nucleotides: TGCGCCAGCAGCCAAGCCACAGCTCTCTATGGCTACACCTTC.

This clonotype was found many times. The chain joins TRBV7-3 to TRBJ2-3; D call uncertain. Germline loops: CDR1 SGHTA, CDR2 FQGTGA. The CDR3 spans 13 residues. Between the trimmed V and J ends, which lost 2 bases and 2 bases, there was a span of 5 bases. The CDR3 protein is CASSLQVTDTQYF. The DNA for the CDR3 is TGTGCCAGCAGCTTACAGGTCACAGATACGCAGTATTTT. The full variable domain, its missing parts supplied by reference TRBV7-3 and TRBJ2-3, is GAGVSQTPSNKVTEKGKYVELRCDPISGHTALYWYRQSLGQGPEFLIYFQGTGAADDSGLPNDRFFAVRPEGSVSTLKIQRTERGDSAVYLCASSLQVTDTQYFGPGTRLTVL.

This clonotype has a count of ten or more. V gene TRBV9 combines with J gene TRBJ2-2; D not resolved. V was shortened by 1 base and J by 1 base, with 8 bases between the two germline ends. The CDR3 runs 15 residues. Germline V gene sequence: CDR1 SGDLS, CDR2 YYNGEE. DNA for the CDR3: TGTGCCAGCAGCGTACGACCTGTGAACACCGGGGAGCTGTTTTTT. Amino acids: CASSVRPVNTGELFF.

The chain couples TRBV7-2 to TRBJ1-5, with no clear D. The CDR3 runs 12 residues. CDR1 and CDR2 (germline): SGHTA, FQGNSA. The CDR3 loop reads CASGGENQPQHF. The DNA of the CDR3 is TGTGCTTCAGGCGGGGAAAATCAGCCCCAGCATTTT.